The source of this T cell receptor (beta chain) is a study of cytomegalovirus exposure and HLA in healthy donors. Across the whole study: The 130 or so validation repertoires used the same platform as the approximately 670 first-cohort repertoires (as reported by a later analysis). General study points: Per published reports, the classifier diagnosed cytomegalovirus status with high specificity and sensitivity.

TCRdb's table, derived via immunoSEQ multiplex PCR, lists solely in-frame clones and lacks some. The sample records roughly 120,000 clones, about 91% being singletons. For this clone: Its specificity is not known.

The specimen was PBMCs. The TCR originated in a man aged 18 to 29 in good health and CMV-seronegative.

This CDR3 is CASSLEGTGNQPQHF. DNA of the CDR3: TGCGCCAGCAGCTTGGAGGGGACAGGGAATCAGCCCCAGCATTTT. The V gene is TRBV5-1, the J gene TRBJ1-5, with 9 positions matching TRBD1. Germline V gives CDR1 SGHRS, CDR2 YFSETQ. The trim removed 0 bases at V and 4 bases at J, leaving 2 bases unmatched. The CDR3 has 15 amino acids.